The sequence of this TCR beta chain was determined in a study of T cell responses to AZD1222 COVID-19 vaccine. Trimming stripped 5 bases from V and 5 bases from J, with 12 bases between. The CDR3 loop spans 13 amino acids. This clone was observed once. Its cognate antigen is unknown. Study-wide findings and caveats: Nearly half of the spike-specific TCRs reportedly recognize variant regions that carry no mutations. Seropositive at baseline were only a handful of AZD1222 recipients. Mostly white British, mostly female donors; authors suggested clonal diversity may be underestimated.

The data were produced by immunoSEQ multiplex PCR, yet TCRdb's version contains in-frame clones alone and is incomplete. The sample consists of about 130,000 clones, 88% of them appearing once. The genes are TRBV12-3 or TRBV12-4 and TRBJ1-1, with D possibly being TRBD1 (6 bases). The sample here was peripheral blood, taken on day 0 of AZD1222 vaccination. The receptor was isolated from an adult in good health. CDR3 sequence reads: CASSLRGRTEAFF. Written as DNA, the CDR3 is TGTGCCAGCAGTCTCAGGGGTAGGACTGAAGCTTTCTTT.